This TCR beta chain was recorded in a study of blood T cells in healthy people across ages. V lost 1 base and J lost 15, with 1 base in between. CDR1 and CDR2 from the germline V gene are SEHNR and FQNEAQ (reference sequence). The CDR3 is 8 residues long. Isolation per sample recovered at least 6 million PBMCs. A few counts support this clonotype. Its antigen remains unidentified. The second PCR ran roughly 6 to 12 cycles with a sample-barcoded 5' primer and J-beta primers. TCRdb recomputed calls from the 5' RACE reads with MiXCR, one row per CDR3 protein. The sample lists about 970,000 distinct CDR3 sequences; around 54% were seen once. Whole-study results and caveats: Fewer expanded clones and more diversity marked long-lived versus aged donors. It was not known whether donors were CMV positive (a possible confounder of expanded clonotype changes). Estimates drawn from one million T cells were deemed to understate diversity.

This receptor was taken from a woman in her sixties in good health. The chain has TRBV7-9 and TRBJ2-1; no definite D call. The sample taken for sequencing was blood. CDR3 residues: CASSLGFF. The CDR3 DNA follows: TGTGCCAGCAGCTTAGGGTTCTTC. The full variable domain, with the rest looked up from reference TRBV7-9 and TRBJ2-1, is DTGVSQNPRHKITKRGQNVTFRCDPISEHNRLYWYRQTLGQGPEFLTYFQNEAQLEKSRLLSDRFSAERPKGSFSTLEIQRTEQGDSAMYLCASSLGFFGPGTRLTVL.